This section outlines one TCR beta chain sequence together with its context. The source of the sample is a study of blood T cell repertoires in COVID-19. Study-wide background: The origin of the acute and convalescent COVID-19 samples was the United States, Italy and Spain. Sample material is recorded as cDNA or gDNA derived from T cells, B-cell-depleted T cells, or PBMCs.

In the study's own analysis: Amplification with reference gene primers provided the estimates of nucleated cell counts. The assay was immunoSEQ multiplex PCR, and TCRdb's table has in-frame clones only and misses some. The DNA gave D and trimming, while V, J and clone size come from that table. The sample yields about 95,000 clones, 89% seen once. Material: peripheral blood. The source is a woman in her 70s with acute or convalescent COVID-19.

In DNA, the CDR3 is TGCGCCAGCAGCTCGACCCCGACACCCACTAATGAAAAACTGTTTTTT. Its translation is CASSSTPTPTNEKLFF. V is TRBV5-1 and J is TRBJ1-4; no clear D. The CDR3 is made up of 16 amino acids. The germline V gene has CDR1 SGHRS and CDR2 YFSETQ. Deletions cut 3 bases from V and 2 bases from J, with 14 bases between.